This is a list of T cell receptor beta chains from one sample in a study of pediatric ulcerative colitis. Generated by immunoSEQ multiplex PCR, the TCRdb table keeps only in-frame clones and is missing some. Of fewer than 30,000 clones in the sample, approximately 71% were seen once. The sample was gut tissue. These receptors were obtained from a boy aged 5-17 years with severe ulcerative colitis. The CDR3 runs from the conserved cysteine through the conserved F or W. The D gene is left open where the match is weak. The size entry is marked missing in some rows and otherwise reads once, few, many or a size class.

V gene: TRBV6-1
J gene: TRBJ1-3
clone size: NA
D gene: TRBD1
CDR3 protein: CASSDRGYGNTIYF
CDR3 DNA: TGTGCCAGCAGCGACAGGGGCTATGGAAACACCATATATTTT

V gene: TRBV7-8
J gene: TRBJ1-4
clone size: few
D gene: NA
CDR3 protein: CASSLSTNEKLFF
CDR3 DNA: TGTGCCAGCAGCTTATCAACTAATGAAAAACTGTTTTTT

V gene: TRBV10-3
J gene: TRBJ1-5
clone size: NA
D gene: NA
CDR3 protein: CAISDAKSNQPQHF
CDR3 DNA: TGTGCCATCAGTGACGCTAAATCTAATCAGCCCCAGCATTTT

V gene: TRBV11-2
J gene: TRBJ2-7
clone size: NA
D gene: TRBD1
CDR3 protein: CASSLQGATTIYEQYF
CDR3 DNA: TGTGCCAGCAGCCTACAGGGGGCCACGACCATCTACGAGCAGTACTTC

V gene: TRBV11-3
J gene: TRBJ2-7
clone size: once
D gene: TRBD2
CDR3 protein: CASSQGVRTSPPWVYGQYF
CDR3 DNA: TGTGCCAGCAGCCAGGGTGTGAGGACTAGCCCGCCATGGGTTTACGGGCAGTACTTC

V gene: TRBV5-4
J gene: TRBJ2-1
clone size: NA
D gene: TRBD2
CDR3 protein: CASSLTSGRSINEQFF
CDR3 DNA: TGTGCCAGCAGCTTAACTAGCGGGAGATCGATAAATGAGCAGTTCTTC

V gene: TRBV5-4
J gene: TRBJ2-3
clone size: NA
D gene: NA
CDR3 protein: CASSLHRRTDTQYF
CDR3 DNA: TGTGCCAGCAGCTTGCACAGGCGCACAGATACGCAGTATTTT

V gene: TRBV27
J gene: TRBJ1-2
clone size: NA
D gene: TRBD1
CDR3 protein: CASSPGQGRNYGYTF
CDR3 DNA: TGTGCCAGCAGTCCCGGACAGGGGCGAAACTATGGCTACACCTTC

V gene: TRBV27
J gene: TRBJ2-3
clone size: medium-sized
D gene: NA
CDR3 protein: CASRPERADTQYF
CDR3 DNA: TGTGCCAGCCGACCAGAGAGGGCAGATACGCAGTATTTT

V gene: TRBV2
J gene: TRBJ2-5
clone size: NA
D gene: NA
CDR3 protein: CASSGSGSEGETQYF
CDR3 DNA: TGTGCCAGCAGTGGGTCTGGTTCTGAGGGAGAGACCCAGTACTTC

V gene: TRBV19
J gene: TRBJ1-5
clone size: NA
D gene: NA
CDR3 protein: CASSEGGEGQPQHF
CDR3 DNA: TGTGCCAGTAGTGAGGGGGGGGAGGGTCAGCCCCAGCATTTT

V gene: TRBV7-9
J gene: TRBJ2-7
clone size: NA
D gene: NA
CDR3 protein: CASSLYPQEYYEQYF
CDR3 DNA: TGTGCCAGCAGCTTATATCCCCAAGAATACTACGAGCAGTACTTC

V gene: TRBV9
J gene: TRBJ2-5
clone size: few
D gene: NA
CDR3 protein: CASSVVSSETQYF
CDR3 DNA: TGTGCCAGCAGCGTAGTTTCTTCGGAGACCCAGTACTTC

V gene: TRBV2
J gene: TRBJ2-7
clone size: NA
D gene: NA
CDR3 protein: CATQDLAAYEQYF
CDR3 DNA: TGTGCCACCCAGGATCTAGCCGCCTACGAGCAGTACTTC

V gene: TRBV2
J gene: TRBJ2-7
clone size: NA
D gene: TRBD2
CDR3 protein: CASRDGGGSRQYF
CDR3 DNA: TGTGCCAGCAGAGATGGGGGAGGGTCAAGGCAGTACTTC

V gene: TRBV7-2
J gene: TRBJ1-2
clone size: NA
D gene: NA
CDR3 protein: CASSFEKGRGGYTF
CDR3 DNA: TGTGCCAGCAGCTTCGAAAAGGGGCGAGGTGGCTACACCTTC

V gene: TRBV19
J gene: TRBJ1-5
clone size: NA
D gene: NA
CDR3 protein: CASRDVAYQPQHF
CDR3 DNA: TGTGCCAGTAGGGACGTAGCTTATCAGCCCCAGCATTTT

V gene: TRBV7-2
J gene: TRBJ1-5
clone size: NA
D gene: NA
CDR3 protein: CASSLAWGANQPQHF
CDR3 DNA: TGTGCCAGCAGCTTAGCATGGGGTGCCAATCAGCCCCAGCATTTT

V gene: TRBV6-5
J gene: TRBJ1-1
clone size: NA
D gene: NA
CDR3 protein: CASSSTGTEAFF
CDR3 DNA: TGTGCCAGCAGTAGTACGGGGACTGAAGCTTTCTTT

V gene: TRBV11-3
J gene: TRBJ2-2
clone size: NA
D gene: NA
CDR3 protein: CASSTYTGNTGELFF
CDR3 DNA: TGTGCCAGCAGCACGTACACAGGGAACACCGGGGAGCTGTTTTTT

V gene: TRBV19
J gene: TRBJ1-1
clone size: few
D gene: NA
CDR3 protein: CASTASWGEGYTEAFF
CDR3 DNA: TGTGCCAGTACCGCCTCCTGGGGGGAGGGGTACACTGAAGCTTTCTTT

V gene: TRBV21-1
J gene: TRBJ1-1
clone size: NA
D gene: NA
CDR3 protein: CASNPGNTEAFF
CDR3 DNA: TGTGCCAGCAACCCAGGGAACACTGAAGCTTTCTTT

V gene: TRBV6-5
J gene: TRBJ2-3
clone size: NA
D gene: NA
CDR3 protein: CAISDSTDTQYF
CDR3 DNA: TGTGCCATCAGTGACAGCACAGATACGCAGTATTTT

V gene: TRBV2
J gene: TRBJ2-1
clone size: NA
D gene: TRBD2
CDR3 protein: CASSGGSNNEQFF
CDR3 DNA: TGTGCCAGCAGTGGCGGGAGCAACAATGAGCAGTTCTTC

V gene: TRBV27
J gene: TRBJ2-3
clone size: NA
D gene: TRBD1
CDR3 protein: CASSLRQGITQYF
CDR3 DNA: TGTGCCAGCAGTTTAAGACAGGGGATCACGCAGTATTTT

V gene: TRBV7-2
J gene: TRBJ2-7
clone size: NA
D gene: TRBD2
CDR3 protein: CATTAGGAYEQYF
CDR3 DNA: TGTGCTACGACCGCCGGGGGGGCCTACGAGCAGTACTTC

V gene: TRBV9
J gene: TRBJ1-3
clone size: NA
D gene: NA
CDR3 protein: CASSVGGATGNTIYF
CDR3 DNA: TGTGCCAGCAGCGTTGGAGGGGCAACTGGAAACACCATATATTTT

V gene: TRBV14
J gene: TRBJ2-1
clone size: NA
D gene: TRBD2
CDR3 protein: CASSRGTSGSNEQFF
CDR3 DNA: TGTGCCAGCAGCCGAGGGACTAGCGGGAGTAATGAGCAGTTCTTC

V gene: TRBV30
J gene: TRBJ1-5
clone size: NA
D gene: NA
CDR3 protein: CAWSLAGRNQPQHF
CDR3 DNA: TGTGCCTGGAGTCTGGCGGGGAGGAATCAGCCCCAGCATTTT

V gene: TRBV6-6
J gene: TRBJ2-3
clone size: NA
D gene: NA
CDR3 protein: CASRPQPSTDTQYF
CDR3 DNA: TGTGCCAGTCGACCCCAGCCGAGCACAGATACGCAGTATTTT

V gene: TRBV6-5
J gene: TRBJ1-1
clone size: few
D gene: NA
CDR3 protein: CASSPGAGAFF
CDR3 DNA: TGTGCCAGCAGTCCGGGGGCCGGGGCTTTCTTT

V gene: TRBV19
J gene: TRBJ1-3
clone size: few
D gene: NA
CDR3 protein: CASSMGNTIYF
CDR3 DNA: TGTGCCAGTAGTATGGGAAACACCATATATTTT

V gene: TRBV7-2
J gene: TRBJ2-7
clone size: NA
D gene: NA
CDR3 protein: CASSFTSGSRYEQYF
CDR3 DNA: TGTGCCAGCAGCTTTACGTCCGGGAGTCGGTACGAGCAGTACTTC

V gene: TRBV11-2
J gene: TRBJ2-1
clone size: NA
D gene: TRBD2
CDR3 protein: CASSYQGLAGVNEQFF
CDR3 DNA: TGTGCCAGCAGCTACCAGGGACTAGCGGGCGTCAATGAGCAGTTCTTC

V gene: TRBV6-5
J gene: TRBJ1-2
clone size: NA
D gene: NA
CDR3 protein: CASSYDVENYGYTF
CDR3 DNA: TGTGCCAGCAGTTATGATGTAGAGAACTATGGCTACACCTTC

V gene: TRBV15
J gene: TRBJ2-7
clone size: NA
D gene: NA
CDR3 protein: CATSREVQYEQYF
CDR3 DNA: TGTGCCACCAGCAGAGAAGTCCAGTACGAGCAGTACTTC

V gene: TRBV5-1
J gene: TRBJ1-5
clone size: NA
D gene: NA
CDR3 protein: CASRLGVGPSNQPQHF
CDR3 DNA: TGCGCCAGCAGGCTTGGGGTGGGCCCTAGCAATCAGCCCCAGCATTTT

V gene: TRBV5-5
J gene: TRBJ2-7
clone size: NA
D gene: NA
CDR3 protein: CASSLGSGPYEQYF
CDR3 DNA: TGTGCCAGCAGCTTGGGTTCGGGCCCCTACGAGCAGTACTTC

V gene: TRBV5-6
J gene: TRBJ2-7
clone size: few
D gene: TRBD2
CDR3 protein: CASSSGLAGGLEQYF
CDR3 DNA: TGTGCCAGCAGCTCTGGACTAGCGGGAGGTCTAGAGCAGTACTTC

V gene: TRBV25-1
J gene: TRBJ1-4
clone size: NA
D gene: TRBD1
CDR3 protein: CASGDRRNEKLFF
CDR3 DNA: TGTGCCAGCGGGGACAGGAGGAATGAAAAACTGTTTTTT

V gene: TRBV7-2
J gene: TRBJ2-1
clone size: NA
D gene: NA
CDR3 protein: CASSLGQGKRGEQFF
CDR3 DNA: TGTGCCAGCAGCTTAGGCCAGGGGAAAAGGGGTGAGCAGTTCTTC

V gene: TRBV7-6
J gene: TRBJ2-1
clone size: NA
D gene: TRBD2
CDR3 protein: CASRLGTSGRDEQFF
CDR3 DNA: TGTGCCAGCAGGTTAGGGACTAGCGGGAGAGATGAGCAGTTCTTC

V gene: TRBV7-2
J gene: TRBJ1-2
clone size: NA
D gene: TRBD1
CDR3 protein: CASSQQGQGPYGYTF
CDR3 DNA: TGTGCCAGCAGCCAACAGGGACAGGGTCCCTATGGCTACACCTTC

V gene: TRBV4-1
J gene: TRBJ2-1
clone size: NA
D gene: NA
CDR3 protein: CASSQGQSSYNEQFF
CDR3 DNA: TGCGCCAGCAGTCAGGGCCAGAGCTCCTACAATGAGCAGTTCTTC

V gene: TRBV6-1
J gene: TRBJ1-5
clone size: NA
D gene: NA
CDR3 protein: CASSEPEQVQHF
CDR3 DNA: TGTGCCAGCAGTGAACCGGAGCAGGTCCAGCATTTT

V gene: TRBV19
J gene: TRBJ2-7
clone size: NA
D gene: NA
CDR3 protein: CASSIYASYEQYF
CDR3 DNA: TGTGCCAGTAGTATTTACGCCTCCTACGAGCAGTACTTC

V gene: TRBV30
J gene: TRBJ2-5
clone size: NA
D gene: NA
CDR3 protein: CAWSEGPHQETQYF
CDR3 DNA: TGTGCCTGGAGTGAAGGACCGCACCAAGAGACCCAGTACTTC

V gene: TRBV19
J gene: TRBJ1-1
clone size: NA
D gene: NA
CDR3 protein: CASSIEGPQAFF
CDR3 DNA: TGTGCCAGTAGTATAGAAGGCCCCCAGGCTTTCTTT

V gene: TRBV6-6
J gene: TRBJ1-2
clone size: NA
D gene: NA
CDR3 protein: CASSYLGGYTF
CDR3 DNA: TGTGCCAGCAGTTACTTGGGTGGCTACACCTTC

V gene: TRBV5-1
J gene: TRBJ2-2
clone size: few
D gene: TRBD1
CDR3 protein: CASSALGGQGSTGELFF
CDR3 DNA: TGCGCCAGCAGCGCCTTAGGGGGACAGGGTAGCACCGGGGAGCTGTTTTTT

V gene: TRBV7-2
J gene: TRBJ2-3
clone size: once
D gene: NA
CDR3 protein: CASSLIIADTQYF
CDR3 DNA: TGTGCCAGCAGCTTAATCATTGCCGATACGCAGTATTTT

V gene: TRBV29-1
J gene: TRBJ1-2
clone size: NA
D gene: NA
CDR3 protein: CSVAPGDYGYTF
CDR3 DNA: TGCAGCGTTGCCCCAGGGGACTATGGCTACACCTTC

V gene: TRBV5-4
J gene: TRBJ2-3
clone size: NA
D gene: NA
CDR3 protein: CASSSKEGPGTDTQYF
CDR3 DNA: TGTGCCAGCAGCTCAAAAGAGGGACCCGGCACAGATACGCAGTATTTT

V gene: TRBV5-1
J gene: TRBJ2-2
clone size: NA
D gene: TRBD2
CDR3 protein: CASSPGTSEGTGELFF
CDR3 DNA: TGCGCCAGCAGCCCCGGGACTAGCGAGGGCACCGGGGAGCTGTTTTTT

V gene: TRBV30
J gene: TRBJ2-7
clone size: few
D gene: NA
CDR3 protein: CAWNVAAEQYF
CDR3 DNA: TGTGCCTGGAATGTAGCTGCCGAGCAGTACTTC

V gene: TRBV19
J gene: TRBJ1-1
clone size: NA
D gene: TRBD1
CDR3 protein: CASSRTGTTEAFF
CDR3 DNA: TGTGCCAGTAGCCGGACAGGGACCACTGAAGCTTTCTTT